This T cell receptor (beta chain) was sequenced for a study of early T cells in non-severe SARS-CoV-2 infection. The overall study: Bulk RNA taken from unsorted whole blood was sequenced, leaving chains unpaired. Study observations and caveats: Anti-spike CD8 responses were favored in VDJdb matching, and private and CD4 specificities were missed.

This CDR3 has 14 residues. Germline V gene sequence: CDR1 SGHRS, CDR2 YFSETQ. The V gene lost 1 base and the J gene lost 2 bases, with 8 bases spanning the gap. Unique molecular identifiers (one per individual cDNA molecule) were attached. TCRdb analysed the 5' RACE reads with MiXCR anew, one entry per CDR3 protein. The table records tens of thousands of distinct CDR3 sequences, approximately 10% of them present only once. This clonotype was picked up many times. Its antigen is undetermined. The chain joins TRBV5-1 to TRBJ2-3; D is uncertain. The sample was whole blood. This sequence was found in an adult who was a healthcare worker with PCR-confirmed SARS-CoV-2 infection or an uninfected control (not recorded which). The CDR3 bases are TGCGCCAGCAGCTTGCACAGAGACACAGATACGCAGTATTTT. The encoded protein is CASSLHRDTDTQYF.